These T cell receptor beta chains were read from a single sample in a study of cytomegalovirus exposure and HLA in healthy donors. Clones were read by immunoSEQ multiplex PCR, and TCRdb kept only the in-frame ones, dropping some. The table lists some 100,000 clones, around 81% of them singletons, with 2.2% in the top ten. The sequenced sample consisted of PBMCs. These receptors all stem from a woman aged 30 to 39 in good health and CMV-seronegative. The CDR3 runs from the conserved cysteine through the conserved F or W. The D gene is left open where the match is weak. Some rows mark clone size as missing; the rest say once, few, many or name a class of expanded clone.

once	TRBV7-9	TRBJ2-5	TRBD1	CASSFGTGQETQYF	TGTGCCAGCAGCTTTGGGACAGGGCAAGAGACCCAGTACTTC
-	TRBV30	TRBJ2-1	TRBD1	CAWSAWDRISNEQFF	TGTGCCTGGAGTGCCTGGGACAGGATCTCCAATGAGCAGTTCTTC
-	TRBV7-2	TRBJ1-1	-	CASSTRGTMNTEAFF	TGTGCCAGCAGCACCCGCGGCACCATGAACACTGAAGCTTTCTTT
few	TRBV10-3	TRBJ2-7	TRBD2	CATAGGGYEQYF	TGTGCCACCGCGGGGGGCGGGTACGAGCAGTACTTC
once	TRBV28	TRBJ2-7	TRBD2	CASSLFSAGNYEQYF	TGTGCCAGCAGTTTATTCTCAGCGGGAAACTACGAGCAGTACTTC
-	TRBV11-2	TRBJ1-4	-	CASSLGGVGEKLFF	TGTGCCAGCAGCTTAGGAGGTGTTGGTGAAAAACTGTTTTTT
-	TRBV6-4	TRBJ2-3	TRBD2	CASSDSSLAGGPDTQYF	TGTGCCAGCAGTGACTCCTCACTAGCGGGAGGGCCAGATACGCAGTATTTT
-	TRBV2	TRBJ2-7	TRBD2	CASSDPGGSYEQYF	TGTGCCAGCAGTGACCCGGGGGGATCCTACGAGCAGTACTTC
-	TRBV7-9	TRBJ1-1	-	CASSLDEVRPEAFF	TGTGCCAGCAGCTTAGACGAGGTGAGACCCGAAGCTTTCTTT
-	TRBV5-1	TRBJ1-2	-	CASSPGAGDGYTF	TGCGCCAGCAGCCCCGGGGCAGGGGATGGCTACACCTTC
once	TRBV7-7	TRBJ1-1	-	CASSPLTGNTEAFF	TGTGCCAGCAGCCCTCTTACTGGGAACACTGAAGCTTTCTTT
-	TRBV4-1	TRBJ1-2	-	CASSQGRASGPKGYTF	TGCGCCAGCAGCCAAGGGCGGGCCAGTGGACCGAAGGGCTACACCTTC
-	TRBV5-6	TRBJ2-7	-	CASSFKHPEQYF	TGTGCCAGCAGCTTTAAACACCCCGAGCAGTACTTC
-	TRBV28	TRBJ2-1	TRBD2	CASSLAGEPYNEQFF	TGTGCCAGCAGTTTGGCGGGGGAGCCCTACAATGAGCAGTTCTTC
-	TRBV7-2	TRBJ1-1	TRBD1	CASSRGQENTEAFF	TGTGCCAGCAGCAGAGGACAGGAGAACACTGAAGCTTTCTTT
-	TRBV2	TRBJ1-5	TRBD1	CASRTGAPQPQHF	TGTGCCAGCAGGACAGGGGCCCCTCAGCCCCAGCATTTT